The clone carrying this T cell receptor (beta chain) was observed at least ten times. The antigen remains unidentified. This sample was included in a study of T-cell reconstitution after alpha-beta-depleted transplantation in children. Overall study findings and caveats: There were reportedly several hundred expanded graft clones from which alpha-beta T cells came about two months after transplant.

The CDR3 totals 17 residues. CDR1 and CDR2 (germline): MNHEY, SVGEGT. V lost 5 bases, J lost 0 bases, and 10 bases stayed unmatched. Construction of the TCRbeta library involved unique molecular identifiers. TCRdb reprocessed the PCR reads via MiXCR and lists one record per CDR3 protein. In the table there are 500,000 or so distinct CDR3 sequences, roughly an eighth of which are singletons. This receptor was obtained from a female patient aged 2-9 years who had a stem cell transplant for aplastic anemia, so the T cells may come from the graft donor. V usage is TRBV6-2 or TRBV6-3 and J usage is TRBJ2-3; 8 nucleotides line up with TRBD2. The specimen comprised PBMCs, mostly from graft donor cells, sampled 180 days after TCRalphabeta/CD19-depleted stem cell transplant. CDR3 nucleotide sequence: TGTGCCAGCAGTCCGTCGGGACTAGTTGGGAGCACAGATACGCAGTATTTT. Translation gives CASSPSGLVGSTDTQYF.